This T cell receptor (beta chain) appears in the sequencing data of a study of untreated major depressive disorder. Whole-study results and caveats: CD4+ T cells from depressed patients used TRBV05-01 (Vbeta 5.1) more often than controls. TRBV25-01 and TRBV02-01 usage differences were not statistically significant.

All participants were of European descent. Patients had moderate to severe depression. Thawed PBMCs underwent magnetic negative selection for CD4+ T cells. Germline lookup yields CDR1 SGDLS and CDR2 YYNGEE. The CDR3 is made up of 16 amino acids. Unmatched junction bases numbered 7, after V lost 3 bases and J lost 3 bases. Comment on this clone: Its antigen remains unidentified.

Clones were sequenced by immunoSEQ multiplex PCR, and TCRdb holds only the in-frame ones, with some missing. The sample has more than 25,000 clones, 91% seen once. This chain links TRBV9 with TRBJ2-1; 9 nucleotides line up with TRBD2. The TCR sequence derives from a woman aged 25 to 39 with major depressive disorder. The material sequenced was CD4+ T cells from PBMCs. The CDR3 is CASSAVAGVVYNEQFF. The CDR3 bases are TGTGCCAGCAGCGCCGTAGCGGGAGTAGTCTACAATGAGCAGTTCTTC.